This T cell receptor (beta chain) was sequenced during a study of beta chain features in type 1 diabetes. Overall study findings and caveats: The naive, central memory and Treg TCRB repertoires looked more alike in patients than they did in healthy donors.

cDNA synthesis used the whole RNA isolate, giving expressed TCRB sequences. Sequencing was performed with immunoSEQ multiplex PCR; in TCRdb, only in-frame clones are kept and a portion is missing. Of about 620,000 clones in the sample, about 14% were seen once. A remark on this clone: Its antigen is undetermined.

Sequences were obtained from naive CD4+ T cells from blood. The clonotype originates from a man aged 18 to 30 in good health.

CDR3 bases: TGTGCCAGCAACCCCCGGGGAGGGTTGAACTATGGCTACACCTTC. Protein sequence: CASNPRGGLNYGYTF. V gene TRBV27 combines with J gene TRBJ1-2; D not resolved. Germline values: CDR1 MNHEY, CDR2 SMNVEV (reference sequence). Trimming took off 7 bases at V and 2 bases at J, with 17 bases between the two ends. This CDR3 comprises 15 residues.